Listed below are T cell receptor beta chains from one sample, sequenced in a study of cytomegalovirus exposure and HLA in healthy donors. This table comes from immunoSEQ multiplex PCR, and its TCRdb copy is limited to in-frame clones, with some not included. Of about 40,000 clones listed, 55% to 75% were seen once; the top ten hold roughly 18%. Sequenced sample: PBMCs. These receptors were collected from a man aged 50-60 years in good health and CMV-seropositive. The CDR3 runs from the conserved cysteine through the conserved F or W. The order of the fields is CDR3 length, V gene, D gene, J gene, CDR3 protein. The D gene is left open where the match is weak.

cdr3_length: 12
v_call: TRBV19
d_call: -
j_call: TRBJ1-2
cdr3_aa: CAVGRRSEGYTF

cdr3_length: 14
v_call: TRBV7-2
d_call: -
j_call: TRBJ2-7
cdr3_aa: CASSLEPSSYEQYF

cdr3_length: 14
v_call: TRBV25-1
d_call: -
j_call: TRBJ2-5
cdr3_aa: CASSPKGGQETQYF

cdr3_length: 12
v_call: TRBV7-3
d_call: -
j_call: TRBJ2-3
cdr3_aa: CASSLKGDTQYF

cdr3_length: 17
v_call: TRBV6-1
d_call: -
j_call: TRBJ1-4
cdr3_aa: CASSEDEWEGVGRKLFF

cdr3_length: 13
v_call: TRBV7-2
d_call: -
j_call: TRBJ1-5
cdr3_aa: CASSPDSLKPQHF

cdr3_length: 14
v_call: TRBV6-5
d_call: -
j_call: TRBJ1-2
cdr3_aa: CASSYIQGNYGYTF

cdr3_length: 14
v_call: TRBV7-3
d_call: TRBD2
j_call: TRBJ2-1
cdr3_aa: CASSPGLAINEQFF

cdr3_length: 13
v_call: TRBV7-2
d_call: -
j_call: TRBJ1-5
cdr3_aa: CASSPPGNQPQHF

cdr3_length: 14
v_call: TRBV27
d_call: -
j_call: TRBJ1-6
cdr3_aa: CASSFFRPNSPLHF

cdr3_length: 16
v_call: TRBV7-9
d_call: -
j_call: TRBJ1-2
cdr3_aa: CASSLDSGGARYGYTF

cdr3_length: 12
v_call: TRBV19
d_call: TRBD1
j_call: TRBJ2-3
cdr3_aa: CATGQGANTQYF

cdr3_length: 14
v_call: TRBV10-3
d_call: TRBD1
j_call: TRBJ1-2
cdr3_aa: CAISHGSDRGGYTF

cdr3_length: 14
v_call: TRBV19
d_call: -
j_call: TRBJ1-1
cdr3_aa: CASSIVQGSTEAFF

cdr3_length: 11
v_call: TRBV20-1
d_call: TRBD2
j_call: TRBJ2-3
cdr3_aa: CSAAGVDTQYF

cdr3_length: 16
v_call: TRBV5-1
d_call: TRBD2
j_call: TRBJ2-3
cdr3_aa: CASSLALAGGYDTQYF

cdr3_length: 16
v_call: TRBV15
d_call: TRBD1
j_call: TRBJ1-6
cdr3_aa: CATSREQGVLNSPLHF

cdr3_length: 16
v_call: TRBV19
d_call: TRBD1
j_call: TRBJ1-2
cdr3_aa: CASRGDRVRVGYGYTF

cdr3_length: 14
v_call: TRBV4-3
d_call: -
j_call: TRBJ2-7
cdr3_aa: CASSQEGWAPEQYF

cdr3_length: 13
v_call: TRBV6-5
d_call: TRBD1
j_call: TRBJ1-1
cdr3_aa: CASSLTGDTEAFF

cdr3_length: 13
v_call: TRBV5-4
d_call: -
j_call: TRBJ2-5
cdr3_aa: CASSWDFQETQYF

cdr3_length: 11
v_call: TRBV19
d_call: -
j_call: TRBJ1-1
cdr3_aa: CASSNTKEAFF

cdr3_length: 14
v_call: TRBV28
d_call: TRBD1
j_call: TRBJ1-2
cdr3_aa: CASTLGQINYGYTF

cdr3_length: 15
v_call: TRBV28
d_call: TRBD1
j_call: TRBJ2-1
cdr3_aa: CASSFSGQVYNEQFF

cdr3_length: 14
v_call: TRBV7-3
d_call: TRBD2
j_call: TRBJ2-3
cdr3_aa: CASSTSGRTDTQYF

cdr3_length: 17
v_call: TRBV10-3
d_call: TRBD2
j_call: TRBJ2-2
cdr3_aa: CAISDPGLAGVTGELFF

cdr3_length: 14
v_call: TRBV5-5
d_call: TRBD1
j_call: TRBJ1-1
cdr3_aa: CASSRGQGLTEAFF

cdr3_length: 14
v_call: TRBV6-6
d_call: -
j_call: TRBJ1-1
cdr3_aa: CASTSAARGTEAFF

cdr3_length: 13
v_call: TRBV27
d_call: -
j_call: TRBJ1-6
cdr3_aa: CASSLPDNSPLHF

cdr3_length: 16
v_call: TRBV19
d_call: TRBD2
j_call: TRBJ2-7
cdr3_aa: CASSRSSGGSSYEQYF

cdr3_length: 15
v_call: TRBV6-6
d_call: TRBD1
j_call: TRBJ1-1
cdr3_aa: CASSYPGQQNTEAFF

cdr3_length: 16
v_call: TRBV5-8
d_call: TRBD1
j_call: TRBJ1-2
cdr3_aa: CASSLAAMTGLYGYTF

cdr3_length: 15
v_call: TRBV6-5
d_call: -
j_call: TRBJ1-6
cdr3_aa: CASSYYGTSNSPLHF

cdr3_length: 17
v_call: TRBV4-3
d_call: TRBD2
j_call: TRBJ2-5
cdr3_aa: CASSQDLRGGAGETQYF

cdr3_length: 15
v_call: TRBV9
d_call: -
j_call: -
cdr3_aa: CASSPQGVSSYEQYF

cdr3_length: 15
v_call: TRBV9
d_call: TRBD1
j_call: TRBJ1-5
cdr3_aa: CASSPLDRANQPQHF

cdr3_length: 11
v_call: TRBV6-1
d_call: -
j_call: TRBJ1-1
cdr3_aa: CASSVTDEAFF

cdr3_length: 14
v_call: TRBV7-2
d_call: TRBD1
j_call: TRBJ1-4
cdr3_aa: CASSRQGAVEKLFF

cdr3_length: 15
v_call: TRBV15
d_call: -
j_call: TRBJ1-1
cdr3_aa: CATSRDPVLNTEAFF

cdr3_length: 12
v_call: TRBV7-2
d_call: -
j_call: TRBJ1-2
cdr3_aa: CASSLQNYGYTF

cdr3_length: 15
v_call: TRBV5-4
d_call: TRBD1
j_call: TRBJ1-6
cdr3_aa: CASSLDRGYNSPLHF

cdr3_length: 16
v_call: TRBV6-5
d_call: TRBD1
j_call: TRBJ1-2
cdr3_aa: CASSSLGQGSNYGYTF